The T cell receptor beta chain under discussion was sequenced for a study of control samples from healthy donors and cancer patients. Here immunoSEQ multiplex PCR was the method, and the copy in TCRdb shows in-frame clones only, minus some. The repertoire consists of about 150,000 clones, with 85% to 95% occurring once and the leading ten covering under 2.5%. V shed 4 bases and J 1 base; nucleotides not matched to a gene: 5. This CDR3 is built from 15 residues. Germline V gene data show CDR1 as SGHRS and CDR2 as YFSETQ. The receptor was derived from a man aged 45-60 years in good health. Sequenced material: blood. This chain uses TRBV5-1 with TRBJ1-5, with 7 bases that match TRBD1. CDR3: CASSSQGESNQPQHF. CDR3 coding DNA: TGCGCCAGCAGCAGTCAGGGGGAGAGCAATCAGCCCCAGCATTTT.